The rows below give T cell receptor beta chains drawn from one sample of a study of T cell repertoires in cytomegalovirus infection. TCRdb analysed the reads with MiXCR anew, one entry per CDR3 protein. Of under 250,000 distinct CDR3 sequences in the sample, roughly 6.5% were seen once. Material: PBMCs. The source of these receptors is a human donor in good health (CMV status not recorded). Some clones in this sample may be carry-over from other donors' samples. Each CDR3 is given with its conserved first and last residue. The D gene is left open where the match is weak. For some rows the clone size is stated as once, few or many, or as a class when expanded; others skip it.

J,D,V,size,CDR3,DNA
TRBJ1-2,-,TRBV28,many,CASTSRDGYTF,TGTGCCAGCACCTCCCGGGATGGCTACACCTTC
TRBJ1-2,-,TRBV11-2,many,CASSQTLSVGQLYGYTF,TGTGCCAGCAGCCAAACGCTTTCCGTAGGGCAGCTCTATGGCTACACCTTC
TRBJ2-1,-,TRBV6-5,many,CASSLRRGIVDEQFF,TGTGCCAGCAGTTTGAGGAGGGGGATAGTGGATGAGCAGTTCTTC
TRBJ1-2,TRBD1,TRBV5-6,many,CASSGTALDYGYTF,TGTGCCAGCAGCGGGACAGCGCTAGACTATGGCTACACCTTC
TRBJ2-1,-,TRBV12-3/TRBV12-4,many,CASSPRFFEQFF,TGTGCCAGCAGTCCCCGTTTCTTTGAGCAGTTCTTC
TRBJ2-1,-,TRBV20-1,-,CRSTGLFF,TGCAGATCAACGGGATTGTTCTTC
TRBJ1-2,TRBD1,TRBV20-1,many,CSALRTGGVYGYTF,TGCAGTGCTCTAAGGACAGGGGGCGTATATGGCTACACCTTC
TRBJ1-2,-,TRBV28,many,CASSRHAYGYTF,TGTGCCAGCAGTAGACATGCCTATGGCTACACCTTC
TRBJ1-2,-,TRBV7-9,many,CASSLTGLDGYTF,TGTGCCAGCAGCCTCACAGGGCTCGATGGCTACACCTTC
TRBJ2-7,-,TRBV14,many,CASSQISYEQYF,TGTGCCAGCAGCCAGATTTCCTACGAGCAGTACTTC
TRBJ2-5,TRBD2,TRBV20-1,few,CSAGPSGGAQETQYF,TGCAGTGCTGGACCTAGCGGGGGGGCTCAAGAGACCCAGTACTTC
TRBJ2-7,TRBD2,TRBV7-2,many,CASSPRGSGGYSYEQYF,TGTGCCAGCAGCCCCCGGGGGAGCGGGGGCTACTCCTACGAGCAGTACTTC
TRBJ2-1,TRBD2,TRBV28,many,CASSSASGIGQFF,TGTGCCAGCAGTTCTGCGAGCGGGATCGGGCAGTTCTTC